A selection of T cell receptor beta chains follows, all from one sample in a study of blood T cell repertoires in COVID-19. Here immunoSEQ multiplex PCR was the method, and the copy in TCRdb shows in-frame clones only, minus some. The data show around 120,000 clones, about two thirds seen once. Sequencing was performed on peripheral blood. Source of these receptors: a human donor with acute or convalescent COVID-19. The donor label of this sample is uncertain. The CDR3 runs from the conserved cysteine through the conserved F or W. The D gene is left open where the match is weak. Rows may omit the clone size; those that give it use once, few, many or a size class.

v_call	clone_size	j_call	d_call	cdr3_aa	cdr3_nt
TRBV10-3	.	TRBJ1-2	TRBD1	CAIRGQVGYGYTF	TGTGCCATCAGGGGACAGGTGGGCTATGGCTACACCTTC
TRBV5-1	.	TRBJ2-2	TRBD1	CASSFRTGGNTGELFF	TGCGCCAGCAGCTTTCGGACAGGGGGGAACACCGGGGAGCTGTTTTTT
TRBV19	.	TRBJ1-5	.	CASRRDSSQGFPQHF	TGTGCCAGTAGACGTGACAGTTCCCAGGGATTTCCCCAGCATTTT
TRBV9	.	TRBJ2-5	.	CASSPQTRETQYF	TGTGCCAGCAGCCCCCAGACGCGGGAGACCCAGTACTTC
TRBV10-3	.	TRBJ1-6	TRBD1	CAISDRDRMIPLHF	TGTGCCATCAGTGACCGGGACAGGATGATCCCCCTCCACTTT
TRBV6-5	.	TRBJ1-5	.	CASRMRQNYQPQHF	TGTGCCAGCAGGATGAGACAGAACTATCAGCCCCAGCATTTT
TRBV7-6	.	TRBJ2-3	TRBD2	CASSLTGGSTDTQYF	TGTGCCAGCAGCTTAACGGGGGGAAGCACAGATACGCAGTATTTT
TRBV5-4	.	TRBJ1-4	.	CASSFGQFNEKLFF	TGTGCCAGCAGTTTCGGACAGTTTAATGAAAAACTGTTTTTT
TRBV27	.	TRBJ2-1	.	CASSFTSGTRSPSSYNEQFF	TGTGCCAGCAGTTTCACCTCCGGGACAAGGAGTCCGAGCTCCTACAATGAGCAGTTCTTC
TRBV5-1	.	TRBJ1-3	TRBD1	CASSLEQGRNTIYF	TGCGCCAGCAGCTTGGAACAGGGGAGAAACACCATATATTTT
TRBV5-1	.	TRBJ1-4	.	CASSRGETNEKLFF	TGCGCCAGCAGTCGGGGGGAGACTAATGAAAAACTGTTTTTT
TRBV19	few	TRBJ1-2	TRBD1	CASTTGVSDYGYTF	TGTGCCAGTACCACAGGGGTTAGCGACTATGGCTACACCTTC
TRBV18	.	TRBJ2-5	.	CASSPERAFRGETQYF	TGTGCCAGCTCACCGGAAAGAGCGTTCCGGGGGGAGACCCAGTACTTC
TRBV28	.	TRBJ2-3	TRBD2	CASTLAGGTPTQYF	TGTGCCAGCACCCTAGCGGGGGGGACTCCGACGCAGTATTTT
TRBV3-1/TRBV3-2	.	TRBJ2-4	.	CASSQGSRGTIQYF	TGTGCCAGCAGCCAAGGGTCTCGGGGGACCATTCAGTACTTC
TRBV4-1	.	TRBJ2-1	TRBD1	CASSQDQQGARGYEQFF	TGCGCCAGCAGCCAAGATCAACAGGGGGCGCGGGGCTATGAGCAGTTCTTC
TRBV7-6	.	TRBJ2-7	.	CASSWGSGSSYEQYF	TGTGCCAGCAGCTGGGGTTCCGGGAGCTCCTACGAGCAGTACTTC
TRBV24-1	.	TRBJ2-1	.	CATSDLSVGTSAYNEQFF	TGTGCCACCAGTGATTTATCCGTCGGGACATCGGCCTACAATGAGCAGTTCTTC
TRBV7-3	.	TRBJ1-1	.	CASSLQGTSTEAFF	TGTGCCAGCAGCTTACAGGGTACAAGCACTGAAGCTTTCTTT
TRBV18	.	TRBJ2-5	.	CASSPVAGEETQYF	TGTGCCAGCTCACCCGTGGCAGGGGAGGAGACCCAGTACTTC
TRBV10-2	few	TRBJ1-6	.	CASSESGGIMNSPLHF	TGCGCCAGCAGTGAGTCTGGGGGGATAATGAATTCACCCCTCCACTTT
TRBV7-2	.	TRBJ2-3	.	CASSLWAGAFTDTQYF	TGTGCCAGCAGCTTATGGGCGGGGGCCTTCACAGATACGCAGTATTTT
TRBV5-5	few	TRBJ2-3	TRBD1	CASSAVTYGTGATDTQYF	TGTGCCAGCAGCGCGGTGACTTACGGGACAGGGGCCACAGATACGCAGTATTTT
TRBV3-1/TRBV3-2	.	TRBJ1-1	.	CASSQGLYRENTEAFF	TGTGCCAGCAGCCAAGGTCTTTACAGGGAAAACACTGAGGCTTTCTTT
TRBV6-5	.	TRBJ1-2	.	CASSYSLGAGGYTF	TGTGCCAGCAGTTACTCGTTGGGGGCAGGTGGCTACACCTTC
TRBV6-5	.	TRBJ1-1	TRBD1	CASMLDREAFF	TGTGCCAGCATGCTGGACAGGGAAGCTTTCTTT
TRBV9	many	TRBJ1-4	.	CASSETGVDNEKLFF	TGTGCCAGCAGCGAGACAGGCGTCGATAATGAAAAACTGTTTTTT
TRBV5-6	once	TRBJ1-1	.	CASSHRRWGGRDTEAFF	TGTGCCAGCAGCCACCGTCGATGGGGGGGGCGCGACACTGAAGCTTTCTTT
TRBV18	.	TRBJ2-2	.	CASSPQGAITTGELFF	TGTGCCAGCTCACCGCAGGGCGCAATCACAACCGGGGAGCTGTTTTTT
TRBV7-3	.	TRBJ2-1	.	CASSSRGNEQFF	TGTGCCAGCAGCAGTAGGGGCAATGAGCAGTTCTTC
TRBV27	.	TRBJ2-7	TRBD1	CASSLDRASYEQYF	TGTGCCAGCAGTTTAGACAGGGCTTCCTACGAGCAGTACTTC
TRBV3-1/TRBV3-2	.	TRBJ1-2	.	CASSPRHQTVF	TGTGCCAGCAGCCCCAGGCACCAAACAGTCTTC
TRBV3-1/TRBV3-2	.	TRBJ1-1	.	CASSHLSTEAFF	TGTGCCAGCAGCCATCTTTCCACTGAAGCTTTCTTT
TRBV27	.	TRBJ2-7	.	CASSREVPPYEQYF	TGTGCCAGCAGCAGGGAAGTACCACCCTACGAGCAGTACTTC
TRBV5-1	.	TRBJ1-3	.	CASSRGTQNENTIYF	TGCGCCAGCAGCAGGGGGACACAGAATGAAAACACCATATATTTT
TRBV24-1	.	TRBJ1-5	.	CATSDFRNQPQHF	TGTGCCACCAGTGATTTTCGGAATCAGCCCCAGCATTTT
TRBV7-2	.	TRBJ1-5	.	CASSLGGQPIQPQHF	TGTGCCAGCAGCTTAGGAGGACAGCCGATTCAGCCCCAGCATTTT
TRBV5-8	few	TRBJ1-6	TRBD1	CASSPGTGNYNSPLHF	TGTGCCAGCAGCCCGGGGACAGGGAACTATAATTCACCCCTCCACTTT
TRBV2	many	TRBJ1-3	.	CASRLGLSSGNTIYF	TGTGCCAGCAGGCTGGGACTCAGCTCTGGAAACACCATATATTTT
TRBV24-1	.	TRBJ2-5	TRBD1	CATSDPGQGEETQYF	TGTGCCACCAGTGACCCGGGACAGGGCGAAGAGACCCAGTACTTC
TRBV6-6	.	TRBJ1-1	TRBD1	CASSYSQGVTEAFF	TGTGCCAGCAGTTACTCACAGGGGGTCACTGAAGCTTTCTTT
TRBV6-5	.	TRBJ2-7	TRBD1	CASTKPGTATYEQYF	TGTGCCAGCACAAAACCCGGGACAGCGACCTACGAGCAGTACTTC
TRBV30	.	TRBJ1-6	.	CAWSVGSSPLHF	TGTGCCTGGAGTGTAGGGAGTTCACCCCTCCACTTT
TRBV27	.	TRBJ2-3	TRBD1	CASSRRDRGPDTQYF	TGTGCCAGCAGTCGACGGGACAGGGGCCCAGATACGCAGTATTTT
TRBV30	few	TRBJ2-1	TRBD2	CAWSVLAGAHNEQFF	TGTGCCTGGAGTGTACTAGCGGGGGCGCACAATGAGCAGTTCTTC
TRBV28	.	TRBJ1-2	TRBD1	CASRKTGEYFAGYTF	TGTGCCAGCAGGAAGACAGGGGAATACTTTGCTGGCTACACCTTC
TRBV7-3	.	TRBJ2-3	.	CASSQTGSSTDTQYF	TGTGCCAGCAGCCAAACAGGGTCTAGCACAGATACGCAGTATTTT
TRBV29-1	few	TRBJ2-3	TRBD1	CSSSGAGGTPDTQYF	TGCAGCTCCTCAGGGGCAGGGGGCACACCAGATACGCAGTATTTT
TRBV7-2	.	TRBJ2-5	.	CASSNLGGEETQYF	TGTGCCAGCAGTAACCTGGGAGGAGAAGAGACCCAGTACTTC
TRBV6-5	once	TRBJ2-5	TRBD2	CASSAGTLETQYF	TGTGCCAGCTCAGCGGGGACGCTGGAGACCCAGTACTTC
TRBV5-8	.	TRBJ2-2	.	CASSSRGARTGELFF	TGTGCCAGCAGCTCCCGGGGGGCCAGAACCGGGGAGCTGTTTTTT
TRBV18	.	TRBJ1-1	TRBD1	CASSPLPGQGGNTEAFF	TGTGCCAGCTCACCACTTCCGGGACAGGGAGGGAACACTGAAGCTTTCTTT
TRBV6-1	.	TRBJ1-2	TRBD1	CASSEGFGQGGGYTF	TGTGCCAGCAGTGAAGGTTTTGGACAGGGCGGCGGCTACACCTTC
TRBV7-2	once	TRBJ1-5	.	CASSSGAKGPQHF	TGTGCCAGCAGTTCGGGAGCCAAGGGGCCCCAGCATTTT
TRBV6-5	.	TRBJ2-7	TRBD1	CASSRQGYEQYF	TGTGCCAGCAGCCGACAGGGCTACGAGCAGTACTTC